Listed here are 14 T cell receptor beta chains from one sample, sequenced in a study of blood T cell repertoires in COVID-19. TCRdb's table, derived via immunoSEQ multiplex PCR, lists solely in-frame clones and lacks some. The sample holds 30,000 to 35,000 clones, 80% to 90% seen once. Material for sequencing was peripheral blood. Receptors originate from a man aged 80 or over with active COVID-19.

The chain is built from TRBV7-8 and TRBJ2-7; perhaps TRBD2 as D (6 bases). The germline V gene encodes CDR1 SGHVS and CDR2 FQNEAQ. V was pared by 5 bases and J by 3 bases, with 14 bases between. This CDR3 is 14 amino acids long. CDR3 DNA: TGTGCCAGCAGCGGGGGGTCGGAGGTCTACGAGCAGTACTTC. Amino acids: CASSGGSEVYEQYF. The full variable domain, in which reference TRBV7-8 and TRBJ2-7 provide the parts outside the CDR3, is GAGVSQSPRYKVAKRGQDVALRCDPISGHVSLFWYQQALGQGPEFLTYFQNEAQLDKSGLPSDRFFAERPEGSVSTLKIQRTQQEDSAVYLCASSGGSEVYEQYFGPGTRLTVT.

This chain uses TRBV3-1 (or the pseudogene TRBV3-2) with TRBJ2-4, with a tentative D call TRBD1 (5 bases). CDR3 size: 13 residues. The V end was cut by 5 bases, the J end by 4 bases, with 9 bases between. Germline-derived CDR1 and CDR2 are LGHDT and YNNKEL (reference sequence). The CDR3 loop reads CASSGAIKNIQYF. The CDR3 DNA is TGTGCCAGCAGCGGGGCCATTAAAAACATTCAGTACTTC.

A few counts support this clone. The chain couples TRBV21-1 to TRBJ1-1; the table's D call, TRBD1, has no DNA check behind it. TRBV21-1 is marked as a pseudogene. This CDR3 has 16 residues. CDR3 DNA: TGTGCCAGCAGCAAAGGAGACAGCGCATTCTCCTTAGAAGCTTTCTTT. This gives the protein CASSKGDSAFSLEAFF.

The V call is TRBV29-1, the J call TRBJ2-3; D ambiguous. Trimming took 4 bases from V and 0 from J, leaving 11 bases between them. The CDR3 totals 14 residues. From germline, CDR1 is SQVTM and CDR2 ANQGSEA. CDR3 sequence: CSVVFFTSTDTQYF. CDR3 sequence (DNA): TGCAGCGTTGTTTTTTTTACTAGCACAGATACGCAGTATTTT.

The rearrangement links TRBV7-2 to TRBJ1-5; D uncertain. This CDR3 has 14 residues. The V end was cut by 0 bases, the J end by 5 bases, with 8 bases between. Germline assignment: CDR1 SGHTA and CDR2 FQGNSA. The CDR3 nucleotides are TGTGCCAGCAGCTTAGCTAACAGTTATCAGCCCCAGCATTTT. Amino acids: CASSLANSYQPQHF.

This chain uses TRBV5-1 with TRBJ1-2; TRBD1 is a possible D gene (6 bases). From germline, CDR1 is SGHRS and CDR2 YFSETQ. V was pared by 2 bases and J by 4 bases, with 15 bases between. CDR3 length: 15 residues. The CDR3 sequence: CASSLNSRGPYGYTF. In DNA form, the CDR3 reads TGCGCCAGCAGCTTAAATTCCAGGGGACCCTATGGCTACACCTTC. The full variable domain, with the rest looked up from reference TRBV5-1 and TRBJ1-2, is KAGVTQTPRYLIKTRGQQVTLSCSPISGHRSVSWYQQTPGQGLQFLFEYFSETQRNKGNFPGRFSGRQFSNSRSEMNVSTLELGDSALYLCASSLNSRGPYGYTFGSGTRLTVV.

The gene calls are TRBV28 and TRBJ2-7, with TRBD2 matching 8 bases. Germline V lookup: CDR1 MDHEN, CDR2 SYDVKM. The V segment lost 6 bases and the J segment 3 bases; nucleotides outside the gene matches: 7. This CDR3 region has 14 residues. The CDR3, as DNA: TGTGCCAGCAGGATAGCGGGAAGGCTCTACGAGCAGTACTTC. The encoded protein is CASRIAGRLYEQYF.

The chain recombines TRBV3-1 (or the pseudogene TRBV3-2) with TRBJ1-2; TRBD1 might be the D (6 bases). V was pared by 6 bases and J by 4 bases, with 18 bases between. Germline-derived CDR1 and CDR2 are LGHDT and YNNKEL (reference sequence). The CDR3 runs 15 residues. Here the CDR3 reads CASRGTGQTSYGYTF. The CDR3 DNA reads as TGTGCCAGCAGGGGGACGGGACAAACAAGCTATGGCTACACCTTC.

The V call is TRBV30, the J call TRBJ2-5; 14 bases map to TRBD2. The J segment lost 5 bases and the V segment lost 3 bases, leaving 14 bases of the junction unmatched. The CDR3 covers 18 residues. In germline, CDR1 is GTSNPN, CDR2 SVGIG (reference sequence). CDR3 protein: CAWSRGGLAGAARETQYF. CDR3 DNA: TGTGCCTGGAGCCGTGGGGGACTAGCGGGAGCTGCCAGGGAGACCCAGTACTTC.

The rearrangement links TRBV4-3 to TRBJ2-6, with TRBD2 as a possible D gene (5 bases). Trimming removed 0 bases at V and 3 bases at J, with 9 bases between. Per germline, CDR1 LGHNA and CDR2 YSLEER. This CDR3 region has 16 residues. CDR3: CASSQDLGIGANVLTF. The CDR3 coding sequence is TGCGCCAGCAGCCAAGATCTCGGGATTGGGGCCAACGTCCTGACTTTC.

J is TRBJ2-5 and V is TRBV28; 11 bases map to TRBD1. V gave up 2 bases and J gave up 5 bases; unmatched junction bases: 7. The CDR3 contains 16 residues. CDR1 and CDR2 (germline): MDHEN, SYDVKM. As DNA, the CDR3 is TGTGCCAGCAGTTTACCAGGGACAGGGGGACAGGAGACCCAGTACTTC. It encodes CASSLPGTGGQETQYF.

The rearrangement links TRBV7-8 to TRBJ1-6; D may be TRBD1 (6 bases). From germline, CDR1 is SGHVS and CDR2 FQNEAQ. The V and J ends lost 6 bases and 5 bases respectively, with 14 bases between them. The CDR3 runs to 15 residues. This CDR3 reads CASRETGNNNSPLHF. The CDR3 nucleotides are TGTGCCAGCAGGGAAACAGGGAATAATAATTCACCCCTCCACTTT.

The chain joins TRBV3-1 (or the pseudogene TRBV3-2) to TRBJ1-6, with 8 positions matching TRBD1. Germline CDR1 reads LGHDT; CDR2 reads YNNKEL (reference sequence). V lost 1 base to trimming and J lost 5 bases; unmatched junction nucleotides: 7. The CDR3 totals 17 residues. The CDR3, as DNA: TGTGCCAGCAGCCAAGTAGACAGGGGAGGGGATAATTCACCCCTCCACTTT. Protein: CASSQVDRGGDNSPLHF.

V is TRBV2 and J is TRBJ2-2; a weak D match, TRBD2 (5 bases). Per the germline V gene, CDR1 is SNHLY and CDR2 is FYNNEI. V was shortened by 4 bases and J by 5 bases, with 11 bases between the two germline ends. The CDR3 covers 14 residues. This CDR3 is CASSGEPGTGELFF. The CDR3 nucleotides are TGTGCCAGCAGTGGGGAGCCGGGGACCGGGGAGCTGTTTTTT. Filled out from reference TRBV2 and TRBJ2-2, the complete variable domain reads EPEVTQTPSHQVTQMGQEVILRCVPISNHLYFYWYRQILGQKVEFLVSFYNNEISEKSEIFDDQFSVERPDGSNFTLKIRSTKLEDSAMYFCASSGEPGTGELFFGEGSRLTVL.